The rows below give T cell receptor beta chains drawn from one sample of a study of shared clonotypes between healthy human individuals. Sequencing was performed with immunoSEQ multiplex PCR; in TCRdb, only in-frame clones are kept and a portion is missing. The table includes roughly 1,100,000 clones, roughly 75% detected once. The material sequenced was memory CD4+ T cells sorted from blood. The receptors come from a young man in good health. CDR3s include the opening cysteine and the closing phenylalanine or tryptophan.

CDR3 protein,J gene,V gene
CASSPGSPGQGSREQFF,TRBJ2-1,TRBV18
CASSVSGALSYEQYF,TRBJ2-7,TRBV7-2
CASSLTRDRAYQETQYF,TRBJ2-5,TRBV10-2
CATSRDGTGAYGEQYF,TRBJ2-7,TRBV15
CAWSGQGAPTNEKLFF,TRBJ1-4,TRBV30
CASSLSRPVGTEAFF,TRBJ1-1,TRBV27
CASNPGSSSPHEQYF,TRBJ2-7,TRBV28
CASSPDREGDTQYF,TRBJ2-3,TRBV5-1
CASSIGQHSTDTQYF,TRBJ2-3,TRBV19
CASSVEAGWNEKLFF,TRBJ1-4,TRBV9
CASSFGEGYRNTEAFF,TRBJ1-1,TRBV5-1
CAWSPPDLDEQYF,TRBJ2-7,TRBV30
CASRPGQGGYGYTF,TRBJ1-2,TRBV6-1
CASSIGQAGNIQYF,TRBJ2-4,TRBV7-9
CASSHSPVRPEVSNQPQHF,TRBJ1-5,TRBV5-1
CASSSDHGYEQYF,TRBJ2-7,TRBV7-8
CSVRVSGSYNEQFF,TRBJ2-1,TRBV29-1
CASSPLLAGTGELFF,TRBJ2-2,TRBV18
CASSLGGRGAYEQYF,TRBJ2-7,TRBV11-2
CASSPGQMQETQYF,TRBJ2-5,TRBV5-6
CASSLGGTTKNYGYTF,TRBJ1-2,TRBV7-2
CASRLGGEQETQYF,TRBJ2-5,TRBV5-1
CASKARGDTVHNTGELFF,TRBJ2-2,TRBV19
CASSLVTGIINSPLHF,TRBJ1-6,TRBV7-2
CASSLSPGQGYGYTF,TRBJ1-2,TRBV5-1
CASSWNLAGGPQDTQYF,TRBJ2-3,TRBV7-2
CASSVDRGNTEAFF,TRBJ1-1,TRBV6-1
CASSLAPGQSALGYTF,TRBJ1-2,TRBV5-1
CASSWGDVRTEAFF,TRBJ1-1,TRBV5-5
CASSPGASGVNEQFF,TRBJ2-1,TRBV4-3
CATSRAGQVTGELFF,TRBJ2-2,TRBV15
CAISAGNEEKLFF,TRBJ1-4,TRBV10-3
CASSVASGSDTQYF,TRBJ2-3,TRBV9
CASSALLGVGEKLFF,TRBJ1-4,TRBV7-2
CASSRDRVETQYF,TRBJ2-5,TRBV2